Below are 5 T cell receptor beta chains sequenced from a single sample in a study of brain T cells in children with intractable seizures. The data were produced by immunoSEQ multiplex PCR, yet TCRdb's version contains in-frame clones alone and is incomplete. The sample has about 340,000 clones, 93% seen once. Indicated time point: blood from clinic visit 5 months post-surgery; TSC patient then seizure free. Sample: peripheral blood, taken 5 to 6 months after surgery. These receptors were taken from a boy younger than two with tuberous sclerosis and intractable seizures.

CDR3 amino acids: CASTNSRDLYNEQFF. The CDR3 DNA is TGTGCCAGCACGAATTCCCGGGACTTGTACAATGAGCAGTTCTTC. The chain employs TRBV6-6 and TRBJ2-1, with a possible D match to TRBD2 (6 bases). CDR3 length: 15 amino acids. Trimming left V 7 bases short and J 4 bases short, with 17 bases between. Germline V gene data show CDR1 as MNHNY and CDR2 as SVGAGI (reference sequence).

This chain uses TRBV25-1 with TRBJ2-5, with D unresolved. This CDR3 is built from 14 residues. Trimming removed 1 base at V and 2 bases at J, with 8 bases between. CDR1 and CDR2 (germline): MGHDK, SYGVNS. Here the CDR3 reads CASSESGGQETQYF. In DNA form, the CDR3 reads TGTGCCAGCAGTGAATCCGGTGGGCAAGAGACCCAGTACTTC.

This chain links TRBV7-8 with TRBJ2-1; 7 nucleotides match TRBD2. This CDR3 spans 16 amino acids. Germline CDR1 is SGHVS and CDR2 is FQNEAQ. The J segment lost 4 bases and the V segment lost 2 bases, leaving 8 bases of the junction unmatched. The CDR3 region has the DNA TGTGCCAGCAGCTTAACTACTAGCGCTATTTACAATGAGCAGTTCTTC. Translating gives CASSLTTSAIYNEQFF.

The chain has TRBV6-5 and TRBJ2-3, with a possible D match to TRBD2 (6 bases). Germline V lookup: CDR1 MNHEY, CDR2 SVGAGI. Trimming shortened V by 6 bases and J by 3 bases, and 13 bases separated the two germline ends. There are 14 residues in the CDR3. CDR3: CASRSTSTTDTQYF. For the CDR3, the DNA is TGTGCCAGCAGGAGCACTAGCACGACAGATACGCAGTATTTT.

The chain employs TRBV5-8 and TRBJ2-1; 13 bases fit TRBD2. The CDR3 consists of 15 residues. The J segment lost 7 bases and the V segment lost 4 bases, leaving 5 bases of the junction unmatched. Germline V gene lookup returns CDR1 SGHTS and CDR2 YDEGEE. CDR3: CASSPGLAGFNEQFF. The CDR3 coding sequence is TGTGCCAGCAGCCCGGGACTAGCGGGGTTTAATGAGCAGTTCTTC.